The 9 T cell receptor beta chains below come from one sample, sequenced in a study of T cell responses to AZD1222 COVID-19 vaccine. Sequenced by immunoSEQ multiplex PCR; TCRdb stores in-frame clones only, minus some. Of 150,000 to 200,000 clones in the sample, 70% to 90% are singletons; the top ten hold roughly 0.5%. This specimen was peripheral blood, taken on day 0 of AZD1222 vaccination. The source of these receptors is an adult in good health.

The chain employs TRBV6-5 and TRBJ1-1; 7 bases align to TRBD1. CDR1 MNHEY and CDR2 SVGAGI come from the germline V gene. The CDR3 is 13 amino acids. After removal of 7 bases from V and 2 bases from J, the junction contained 4 bases not matched to a gene. CDR3 region: CASTWDSNTEAFF. CDR3 nucleotide sequence: TGTGCCAGCACCTGGGACAGCAACACTGAAGCTTTCTTT.

The chain is built from TRBV7-2 and TRBJ2-3; 7 bases fit TRBD2. The germline CDR1 and CDR2 sequences are SGHTA and FQGNSA. The trim removed 1 base at V and 4 bases at J, leaving 8 bases unmatched. The CDR3 is 16 amino acids. The CDR3 nucleotides are TGTGCCAGCAGCTTAGAGGCGGGGGAGAGGTCAGATACGCAGTATTTT. As protein: CASSLEAGERSDTQYF.

The chain couples TRBV29-1 to TRBJ2-2; 7 positions match TRBD2. CDR1 and CDR2 (germline): SQVTM, ANQGSEA. The CDR3 runs to 16 residues. Unmatched junction bases numbered 16, after V lost 8 bases and J lost 4 bases. As DNA, the CDR3 is TGCAGCTCCCAGTGGTCCGGGGAGGGATTCACCGGGGAGCTGTTTTTT. It codes for CSSQWSGEGFTGELFF.

The V and J genes are TRBV15 and TRBJ1-5, with D perhaps TRBD1 (5 bases). Germline V gene sequence: CDR1 LNHNV, CDR2 YYDKDF (reference sequence). The CDR3 runs to 12 residues. V lost 0 bases and J 14 bases, leaving 11 bases between the germline ends. The CDR3: CATSRDLGTEHF. CDR3 DNA: TGTGCCACCAGCAGAGATCTCGGGACCGAGCATTTT.

The J gene is TRBJ1-4, the V gene TRBV5-1, with 7 bases fitting TRBD1. Germline V gene sequence: CDR1 SGHRS, CDR2 YFSETQ. CDR3 length: 15 residues. After removal of 3 bases from V and 7 bases from J, the junction contained 9 bases not matched to a gene. CDR3 residues: CASSSGTVGTEKLFF. Here the CDR3 DNA reads TGCGCCAGCAGCTCAGGGACAGTTGGTACTGAAAAACTGTTTTTT.

The chain has TRBV7-2 and TRBJ2-5; a weak D match, TRBD2 (5 bases). With 1 base removed from V and 0 bases from J, the gap between germline ends came to 18 bases. The CDR3 sequence is 18 residues long. Germline assignment: CDR1 SGHTA and CDR2 FQGNSA. In DNA, the CDR3 is TGTGCCAGCAGCTTAGGTAGCGTGGCCCGGGTGTACCAAGAGACCCAGTACTTC. This gives the protein CASSLGSVARVYQETQYF. Complete variable domain (other parts from reference TRBV7-2 and TRBJ2-5): GAGVSQSPSNKVTEKGKDVELRCDPISGHTALYWYRQSLGQGLEFLIYFQGNSAPDKSGLPSDRFSAERTGGSVSTLTIQRTQQEDSAVYLCASSLGSVARVYQETQYFGPGTRLLVL.

The chain has TRBV19 and TRBJ1-1, with a possible D match to TRBD1 (5 bases). CDR3 length equals 14 residues. The germline V gene encodes CDR1 LNHDA and CDR2 SQIVND (reference sequence). V was clipped by 1 base and J by 7 bases, with 13 bases between them. As DNA, the CDR3 is TGTGCCAGTAGTATAGTCGGCAGGGCGGATGAAGCTTTCTTT. This encodes CASSIVGRADEAFF.

The chain links TRBV13 to TRBJ2-5; TRBD1 agrees at 8 bases. The length of the CDR3 is 14 residues. V dropped 1 base and J dropped 5; count of bases not matched to a gene: 3. The V gene's germline CDR1 is PRHDT and CDR2 FYEKMQ (reference sequence). In DNA, the CDR3 is TGTGCCAGCAGCTTAGCCAGGGGGCGTGAGACCCAGTACTTC. It codes for CASSLARGRETQYF.

The chain joins TRBV19 to TRBJ1-2; D might be TRBD1 (6 bases). CDR1 is LNHDA, CDR2 SQIVND, per germline (reference sequence). Trimming shortened V by 9 bases and J by 0 bases, and 20 bases separated the two germline ends. The CDR3 is made up of 16 amino acids. The CDR3 here is CASKSPRGAANYGYTF. For the CDR3, the DNA is TGTGCCAGCAAGAGTCCCAGGGGTGCCGCTAACTATGGCTACACCTTC.